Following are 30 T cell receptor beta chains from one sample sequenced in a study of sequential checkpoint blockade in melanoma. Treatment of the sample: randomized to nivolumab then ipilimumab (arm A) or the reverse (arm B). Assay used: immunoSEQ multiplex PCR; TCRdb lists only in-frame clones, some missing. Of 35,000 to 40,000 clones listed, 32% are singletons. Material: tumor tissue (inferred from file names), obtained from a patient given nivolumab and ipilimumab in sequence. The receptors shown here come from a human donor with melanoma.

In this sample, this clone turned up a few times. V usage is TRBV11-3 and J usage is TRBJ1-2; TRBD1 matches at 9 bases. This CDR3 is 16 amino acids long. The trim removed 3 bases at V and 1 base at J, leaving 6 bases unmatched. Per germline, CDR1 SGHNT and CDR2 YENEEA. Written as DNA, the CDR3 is TGTGCCAGCAGCTTTTTACAGGGGGCGGGTAACTATGGCTACACCTTC. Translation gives CASSFLQGAGNYGYTF. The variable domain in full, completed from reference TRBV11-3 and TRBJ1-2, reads EAGVVQSPRYKIIEKKQPVAFWCNPISGHNTLYWYLQNLGQGPELLIRYENEEAVDDSQLPKDRFSAERLKGVDSTLKIQPAELGDSAVYLCASSFLQGAGNYGYTFGSGTRLTVV.

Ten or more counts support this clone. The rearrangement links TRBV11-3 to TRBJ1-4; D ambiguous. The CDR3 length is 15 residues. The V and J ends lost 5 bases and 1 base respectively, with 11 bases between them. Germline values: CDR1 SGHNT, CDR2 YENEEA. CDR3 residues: CASSPGEKTNEKLFF. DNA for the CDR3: TGTGCCAGCAGCCCTGGGGAGAAAACTAATGAAAAACTGTTTTTT.

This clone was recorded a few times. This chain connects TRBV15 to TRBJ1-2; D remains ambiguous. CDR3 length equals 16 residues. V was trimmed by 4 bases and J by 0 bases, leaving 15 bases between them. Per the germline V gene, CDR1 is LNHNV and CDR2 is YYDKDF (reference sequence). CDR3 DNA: TGTGCCACCAGCAAAGGGAAGGACTATACTAACTATGGCTACACCTTC. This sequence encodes CATSKGKDYTNYGYTF.

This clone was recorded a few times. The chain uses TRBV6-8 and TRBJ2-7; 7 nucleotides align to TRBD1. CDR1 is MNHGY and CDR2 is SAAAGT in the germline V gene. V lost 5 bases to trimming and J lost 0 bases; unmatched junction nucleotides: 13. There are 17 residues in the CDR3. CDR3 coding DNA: TGTGCCAGCAGTCGCCCGGGACAGTGGGGAAGCTCCTACGAGCAGTACTTC. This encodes CASSRPGQWGSSYEQYF.

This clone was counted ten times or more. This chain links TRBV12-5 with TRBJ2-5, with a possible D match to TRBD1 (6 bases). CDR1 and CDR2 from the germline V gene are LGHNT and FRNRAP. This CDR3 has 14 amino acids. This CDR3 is CASKSTGSQETQYF. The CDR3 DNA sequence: TGTGCCAGCAAGTCGACAGGTTCTCAAGAGACCCAGTACTTC.

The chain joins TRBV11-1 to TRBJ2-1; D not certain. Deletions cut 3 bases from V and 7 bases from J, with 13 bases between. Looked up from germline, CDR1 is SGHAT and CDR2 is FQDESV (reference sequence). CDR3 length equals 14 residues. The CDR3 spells CASSLSALWNEQFF. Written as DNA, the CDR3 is TGTGCCAGCAGCTTGTCTGCGCTATGGAATGAGCAGTTCTTC.

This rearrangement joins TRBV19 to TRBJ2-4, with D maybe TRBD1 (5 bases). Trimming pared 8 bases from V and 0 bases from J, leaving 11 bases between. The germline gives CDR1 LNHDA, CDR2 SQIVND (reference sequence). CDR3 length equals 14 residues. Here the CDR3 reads CASGSGLAKNIQYF. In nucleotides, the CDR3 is TGTGCCAGTGGCTCAGGGCTAGCCAAAAACATTCAGTACTTC.

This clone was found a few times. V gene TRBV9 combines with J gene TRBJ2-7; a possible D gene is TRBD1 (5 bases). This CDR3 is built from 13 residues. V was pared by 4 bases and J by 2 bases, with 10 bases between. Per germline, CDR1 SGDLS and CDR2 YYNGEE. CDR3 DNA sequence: TGTGCCAGCAGCTTTCTAGGGGCCTACGAGCAGTACTTC. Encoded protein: CASSFLGAYEQYF.

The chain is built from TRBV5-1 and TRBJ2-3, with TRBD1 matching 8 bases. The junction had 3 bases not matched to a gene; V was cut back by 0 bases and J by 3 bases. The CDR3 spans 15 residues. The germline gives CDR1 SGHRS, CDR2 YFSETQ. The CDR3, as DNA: TGCGCCAGCAGCTTGGGTGGACAGGGAACAGATACGCAGTATTTT. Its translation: CASSLGGQGTDTQYF.

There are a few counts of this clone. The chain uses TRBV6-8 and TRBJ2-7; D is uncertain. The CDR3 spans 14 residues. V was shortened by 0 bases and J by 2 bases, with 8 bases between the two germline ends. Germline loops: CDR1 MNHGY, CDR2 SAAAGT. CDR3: CASSYSGFAYEQYF. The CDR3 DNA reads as TGTGCCAGCAGTTACTCAGGGTTTGCCTACGAGCAGTACTTC.

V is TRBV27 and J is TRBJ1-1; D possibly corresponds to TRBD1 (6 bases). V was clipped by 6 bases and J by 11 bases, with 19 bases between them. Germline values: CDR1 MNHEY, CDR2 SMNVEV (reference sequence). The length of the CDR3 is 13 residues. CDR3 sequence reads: CASSPATGRRAFF. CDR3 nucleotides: TGTGCCAGCAGCCCGGCAACAGGGAGGAGGGCTTTCTTT.

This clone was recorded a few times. Here the CDR3 reads CASSQEIRNTEAFF. DNA of the CDR3: TGCGCCAGCAGCCAAGAAATCAGGAACACTGAAGCTTTCTTT. The V gene is TRBV4-1, the J gene TRBJ1-1; unclear D gene. Germline CDR1 reads MGHRA; CDR2 reads YSYEKL. This CDR3 is 14 amino acids long. V was trimmed by 0 bases and J by 1 base, leaving 6 bases between them.

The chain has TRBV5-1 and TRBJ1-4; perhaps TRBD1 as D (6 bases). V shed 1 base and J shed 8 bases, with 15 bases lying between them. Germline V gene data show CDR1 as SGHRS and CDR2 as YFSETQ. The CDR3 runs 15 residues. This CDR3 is CASSLQGGAGEKLFF. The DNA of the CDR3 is TGCGCCAGCAGCTTGCAAGGGGGTGCTGGGGAAAAACTGTTTTTT.

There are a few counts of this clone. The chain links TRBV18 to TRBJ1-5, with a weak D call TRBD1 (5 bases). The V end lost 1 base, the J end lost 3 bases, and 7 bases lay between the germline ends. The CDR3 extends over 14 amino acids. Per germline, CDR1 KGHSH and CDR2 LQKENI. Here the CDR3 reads CASSPQQDNQPQHF. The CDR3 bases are TGTGCCAGCTCACCACAACAGGACAATCAGCCCCAGCATTTT. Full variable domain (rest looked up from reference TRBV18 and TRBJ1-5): NAGVMQNPRHLVRRRGQEARLRCSPMKGHSHVYWYRQLPEEGLKFMVYLQKENIIDESGMPKERFSAEFPKEGPSILRIQQVVRGDSAAYFCASSPQQDNQPQHFGDGTRLSIL.

CDR3 DNA: TGTGCCAGCAGTCCCCGACTAGCGGGAGGGTCAGATACGCAGTATTTT. Encoded protein: CASSPRLAGGSDTQYF. V is TRBV6-8 and J is TRBJ2-3, with 14 bases lining up with TRBD2. The CDR3 sequence is 16 residues long. The germline gives CDR1 MNHGY, CDR2 SAAAGT. The J segment lost 4 bases and the V segment lost 5 bases, leaving 5 bases of the junction unmatched.

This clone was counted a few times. DNA for the CDR3: TGTGCCAGCAGCAAGGACAGGGCGCGGGGCTACACCTTC. It translates to CASSKDRARGYTF. J is TRBJ1-2 and V is TRBV7-1; 8 bases map to TRBD1. TRBV7-1 is annotated as an ORF whose role is uncertain. The CDR3 consists of 13 residues. After removal of 5 bases from V and 8 bases from J, the junction contained 7 bases not matched to a gene.

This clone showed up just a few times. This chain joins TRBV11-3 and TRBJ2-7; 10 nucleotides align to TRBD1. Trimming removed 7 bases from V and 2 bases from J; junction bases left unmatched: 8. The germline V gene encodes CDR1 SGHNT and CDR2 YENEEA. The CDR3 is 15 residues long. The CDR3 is CASTEAGQGPYEQYF. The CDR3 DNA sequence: TGTGCCAGCACCGAAGCGGGACAGGGGCCCTACGAGCAGTACTTC.

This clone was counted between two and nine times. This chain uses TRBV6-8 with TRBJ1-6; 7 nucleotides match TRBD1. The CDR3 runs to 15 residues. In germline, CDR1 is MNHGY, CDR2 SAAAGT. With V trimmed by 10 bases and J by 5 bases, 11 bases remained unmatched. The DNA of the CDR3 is TGTGCCACGAGGAGACAGGGAGATAATAATTCACCCCTCCACTTT. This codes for CATRRQGDNNSPLHF.

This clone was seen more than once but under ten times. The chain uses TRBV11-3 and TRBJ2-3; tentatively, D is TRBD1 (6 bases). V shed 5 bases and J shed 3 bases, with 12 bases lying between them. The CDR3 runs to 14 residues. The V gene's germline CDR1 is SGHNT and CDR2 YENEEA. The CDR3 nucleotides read TGTGCCAGCAGCCCACAGGGATTTACAGATACGCAGTATTTT. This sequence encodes CASSPQGFTDTQYF.

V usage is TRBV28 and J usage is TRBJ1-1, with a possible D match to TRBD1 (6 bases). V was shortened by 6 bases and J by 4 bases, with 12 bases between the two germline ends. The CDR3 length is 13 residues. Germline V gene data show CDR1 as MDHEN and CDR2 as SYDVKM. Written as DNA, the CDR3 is TGTGCCAGCAGGCTACAGGGTCTCACTGAAGCTTTCTTT. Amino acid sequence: CASRLQGLTEAFF.

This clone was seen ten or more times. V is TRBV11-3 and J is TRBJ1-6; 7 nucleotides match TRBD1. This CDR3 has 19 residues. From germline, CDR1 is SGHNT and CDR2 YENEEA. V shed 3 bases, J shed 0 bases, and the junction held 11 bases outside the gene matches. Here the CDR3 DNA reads TGTGCCAGCAGCTTGTACAGGGGAATTACTGACTCCTATAATTCACCCCTCCACTTT. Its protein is CASSLYRGITDSYNSPLHF.

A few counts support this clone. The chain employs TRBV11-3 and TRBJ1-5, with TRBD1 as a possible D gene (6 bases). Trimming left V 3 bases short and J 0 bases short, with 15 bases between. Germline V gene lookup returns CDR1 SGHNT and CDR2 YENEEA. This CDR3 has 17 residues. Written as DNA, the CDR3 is TGTGCCAGCAGCTTTTCCTGGACAGTGACTAGCAATCAGCCCCAGCATTTT. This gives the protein CASSFSWTVTSNQPQHF.

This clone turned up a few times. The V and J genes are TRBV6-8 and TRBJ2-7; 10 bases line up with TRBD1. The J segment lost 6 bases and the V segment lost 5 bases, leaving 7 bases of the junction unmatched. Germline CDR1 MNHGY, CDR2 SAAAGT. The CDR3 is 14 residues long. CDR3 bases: TGTGCCAGCAGTCGATCGGACAGGGGGTTCGAGCAGTACTTC. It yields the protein CASSRSDRGFEQYF.

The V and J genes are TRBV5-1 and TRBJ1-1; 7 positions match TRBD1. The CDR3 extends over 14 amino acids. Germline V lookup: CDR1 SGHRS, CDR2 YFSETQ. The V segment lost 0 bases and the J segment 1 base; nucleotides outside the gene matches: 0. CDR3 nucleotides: TGCGCCAGCAGCTTGGACAGGGGGAACACTGAAGCTTTCTTT. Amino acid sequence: CASSLDRGNTEAFF.

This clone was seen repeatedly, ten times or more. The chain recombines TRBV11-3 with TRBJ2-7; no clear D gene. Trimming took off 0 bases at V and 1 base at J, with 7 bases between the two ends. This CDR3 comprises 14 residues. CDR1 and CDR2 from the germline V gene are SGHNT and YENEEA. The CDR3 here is CASSLDIKSYEQYF. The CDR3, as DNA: TGTGCCAGCAGCTTAGACATAAAGTCCTACGAGCAGTACTTC.

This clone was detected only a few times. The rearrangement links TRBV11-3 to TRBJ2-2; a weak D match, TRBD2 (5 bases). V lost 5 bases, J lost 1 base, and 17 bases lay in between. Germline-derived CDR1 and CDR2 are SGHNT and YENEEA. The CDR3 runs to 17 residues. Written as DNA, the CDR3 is TGTGCCAGCAGCCCCCACGGGGTAGCGCTGAACACCGGGGAGCTGTTTTTT. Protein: CASSPHGVALNTGELFF.

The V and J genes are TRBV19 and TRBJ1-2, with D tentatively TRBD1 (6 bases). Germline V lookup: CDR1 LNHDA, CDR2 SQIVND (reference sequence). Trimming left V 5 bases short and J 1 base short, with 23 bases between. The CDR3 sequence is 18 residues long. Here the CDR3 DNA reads TGTGCCAGTAGTTCACCACAGGGCCGTGAGGATTTTAACTATGGCTACACCTTC. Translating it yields CASSSPQGREDFNYGYTF.

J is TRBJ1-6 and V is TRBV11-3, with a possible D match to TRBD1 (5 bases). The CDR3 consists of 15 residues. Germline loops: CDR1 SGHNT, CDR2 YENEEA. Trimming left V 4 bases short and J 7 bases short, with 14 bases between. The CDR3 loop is CASSSQGYINSPLHF. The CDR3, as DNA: TGTGCCAGCAGCTCGCAGGGTTACATCAATTCACCCCTCCACTTT.

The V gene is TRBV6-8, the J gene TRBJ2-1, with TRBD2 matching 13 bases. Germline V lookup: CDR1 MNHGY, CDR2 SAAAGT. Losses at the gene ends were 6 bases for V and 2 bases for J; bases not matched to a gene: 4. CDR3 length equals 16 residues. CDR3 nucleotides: TGTGCCAGCAGCCTACTAGCGGGAGGGGCCTACAATGAGCAGTTCTTC. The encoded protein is CASSLLAGGAYNEQFF.

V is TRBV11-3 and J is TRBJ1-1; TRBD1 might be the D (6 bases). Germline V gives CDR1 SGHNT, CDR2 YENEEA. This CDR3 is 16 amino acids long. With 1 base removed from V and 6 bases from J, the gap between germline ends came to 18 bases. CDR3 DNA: TGTGCCAGCAGCTTAGTTAGGGGGGTTCTTGCCCCTGAAGCTTTCTTT. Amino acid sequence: CASSLVRGVLAPEAFF.